This T cell receptor (beta chain) was sequenced for a study of radiotherapy plus CTLA-4 blockade in lung cancer. Across the whole study: Among all patients, more than 15% showed objective responses, while roughly 30% had disease control. Whole-study results and caveats: Following radiotherapy plus ipilimumab, tumor-derived TCR clones expanded in the blood.

The germline V gene encodes CDR1 LNHDA and CDR2 SQIVND (reference sequence). The CDR3 contains 15 residues. V shed 1 base and J shed 6 bases, with 15 bases lying between them. Participants had chemo-refractory metastatic non-small-cell lung cancer and were treated with focal radiation plus ipilimumab CTLA-4 blockade. Clones were read by immunoSEQ multiplex PCR, and TCRdb kept only the in-frame ones, dropping some. The sample includes 45,000 to 60,000 clones, around 79% seen only once; the top ten take roughly 2.4%. This clone was found once. Its specificity is not known. The origin of this receptor is a human donor with non-small cell lung cancer whose response to radiotherapy plus ipilimumab could not be evaluated. The chain combines TRBV19 with TRBJ1-1; tentative D call: TRBD1 (6 bases). The sample here was peripheral blood, taken from a patient treated with radiotherapy plus ipilimumab. CDR3 sequence reads: CASSIGRQGRAEAFF. Here the CDR3 DNA reads TGTGCCAGTAGTATAGGAAGGCAGGGGAGGGCTGAAGCTTTCTTT.